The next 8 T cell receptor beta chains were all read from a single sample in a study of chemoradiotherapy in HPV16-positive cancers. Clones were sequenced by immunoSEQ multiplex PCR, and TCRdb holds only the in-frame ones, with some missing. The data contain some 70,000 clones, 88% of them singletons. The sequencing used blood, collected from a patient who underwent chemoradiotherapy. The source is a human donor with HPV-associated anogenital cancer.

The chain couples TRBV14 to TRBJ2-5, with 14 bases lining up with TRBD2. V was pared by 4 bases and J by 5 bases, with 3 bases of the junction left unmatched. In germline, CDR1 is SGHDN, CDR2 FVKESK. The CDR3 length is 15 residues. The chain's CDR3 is CASSRTSGRSETQYF. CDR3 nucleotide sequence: TGTGCCAGCAGCCGGACTAGCGGGAGGTCGGAGACCCAGTACTTC.

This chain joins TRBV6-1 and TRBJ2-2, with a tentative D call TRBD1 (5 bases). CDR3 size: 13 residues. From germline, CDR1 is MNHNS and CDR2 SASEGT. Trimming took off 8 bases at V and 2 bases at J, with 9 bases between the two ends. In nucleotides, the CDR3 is TGTGCCAGCGGGGCGGACAACACCGGGGAGCTGTTTTTT. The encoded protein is CASGADNTGELFF.

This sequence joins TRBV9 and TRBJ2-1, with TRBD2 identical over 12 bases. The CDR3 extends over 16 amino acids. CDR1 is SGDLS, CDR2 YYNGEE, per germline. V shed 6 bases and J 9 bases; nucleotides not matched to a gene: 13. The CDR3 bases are TGTGCCAGCACCAAAGACCCTAGCGGGGGGGCTGGTGAGCAGTTCTTC. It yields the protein CASTKDPSGGAGEQFF.

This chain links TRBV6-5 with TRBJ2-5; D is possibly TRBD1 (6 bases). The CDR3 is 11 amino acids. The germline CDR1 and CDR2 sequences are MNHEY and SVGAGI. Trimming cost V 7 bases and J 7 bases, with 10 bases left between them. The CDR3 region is CASTATGTQYF. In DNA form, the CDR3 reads TGTGCCAGCACCGCGACAGGGACCCAGTACTTC.

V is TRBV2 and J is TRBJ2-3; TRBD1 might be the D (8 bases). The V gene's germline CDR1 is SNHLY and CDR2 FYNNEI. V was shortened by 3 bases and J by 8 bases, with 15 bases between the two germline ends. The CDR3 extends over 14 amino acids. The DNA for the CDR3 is TGTGCCAGCAGTGAGAGGAACAGGGGGGGTACGCAGTATTTT. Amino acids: CASSERNRGGTQYF.

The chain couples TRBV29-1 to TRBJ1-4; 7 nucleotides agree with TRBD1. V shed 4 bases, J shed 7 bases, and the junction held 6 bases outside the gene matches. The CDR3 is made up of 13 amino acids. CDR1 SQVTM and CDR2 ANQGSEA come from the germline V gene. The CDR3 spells CSVARGLTEKLFF. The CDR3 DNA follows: TGCAGCGTTGCGAGGGGGCTGACTGAAAAACTGTTTTTT.

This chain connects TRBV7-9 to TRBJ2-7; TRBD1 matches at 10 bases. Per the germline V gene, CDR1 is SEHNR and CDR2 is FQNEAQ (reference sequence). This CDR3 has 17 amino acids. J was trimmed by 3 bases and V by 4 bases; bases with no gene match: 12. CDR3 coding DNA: TGTGCCAGCAGCTCAAATACCGGGACAGGGGATTACTACGAGCAGTACTTC. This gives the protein CASSSNTGTGDYYEQYF. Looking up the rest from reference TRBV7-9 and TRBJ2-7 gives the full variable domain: DTGVSQNPRHKITKRGQNVTFRCDPISEHNRLYWYRQTLGQGPEFLTYFQNEAQLEKSRLLSDRFSAERPKGSFSTLEIQRTEQGDSAMYLCASSSNTGTGDYYEQYFGPGTRLTVT.

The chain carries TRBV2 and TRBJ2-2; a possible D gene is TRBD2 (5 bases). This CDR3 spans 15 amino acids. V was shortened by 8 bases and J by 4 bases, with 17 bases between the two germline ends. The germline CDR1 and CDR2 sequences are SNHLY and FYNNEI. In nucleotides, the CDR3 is TGTGCCAGCCGTTTACTAGTTTCGGGCACCGGGGAGCTGTTTTTT. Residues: CASRLLVSGTGELFF.